The sequence of this T cell receptor beta chain was determined in a study of cytomegalovirus exposure and HLA in healthy donors. Turning to the study itself: There were fewer than 130 million unique TCR beta sequences, drawn from about 190 million T cells, in an earlier analysis.

Study-level findings and limits: In vitro, three CMV-associated chains proved specific for CMV antigens. As a later analysis revealed, most CMV-associated TCR beta chains appeared HLA-restricted.

A remark on this clone: The antigen is unknown.

The PCR used 60 Vbeta and 13 Jbeta primers. Profiled with immunoSEQ multiplex PCR; TCRdb holds only in-frame clones, not every one. The data hold around 68,000 clones, with less than 90% observed a single time. This CDR3 is built from 17 residues. Trimming at V came to 4 bases and at J to 0 bases, leaving 10 bases not matched to a gene. Germline values: CDR1 SGHRS, CDR2 YFSETQ. The sequence derives from a female donor in good health and CMV-seronegative. The source material was PBMCs. The rearrangement joins TRBV5-1 to TRBJ2-7; 10 bases agree with TRBD1. CDR3 amino acids: CASSPTPTGGGSYEQYF. CDR3 coding DNA: TGCGCCAGCAGCCCTACTCCGACAGGGGGCGGCTCCTACGAGCAGTACTTC. The full variable domain, in which reference TRBV5-1 and TRBJ2-7 provide the parts outside the CDR3, is KAGVTQTPRYLIKTRGQQVTLSCSPISGHRSVSWYQQTPGQGLQFLFEYFSETQRNKGNFPGRFSGRQFSNSRSEMNVSTLELGDSALYLCASSPTPTGGGSYEQYFGPGTRLTVT.